These 23 T cell receptor beta chains were all obtained from the same sample, sequenced in a study of PD-1 blockade in mismatch repair-deficient tumors. Assay used: immunoSEQ multiplex PCR; TCRdb lists only in-frame clones, some missing. The table lists about 49,000 clones, approximately 80% of them singletons. The starting material was PBMCs, obtained before pembrolizumab treatment. The receptors shown here come from an adult with mismatch repair-deficient cancer.

V is TRBV6-6 and J is TRBJ1-1, with unresolved D. The CDR3 covers 10 residues. Trimming stripped 7 bases from V and 7 bases from J, with 7 bases between. Germline V gene sequence: CDR1 MNHNY, CDR2 SVGAGI (reference sequence). The CDR3 loop is CASNAREAFF. CDR3 in DNA: TGTGCCAGCAACGCACGTGAAGCTTTCTTT.

This clone occurred a few times. The gene calls are TRBV27 and TRBJ2-7; 8 bases are a match to TRBD2. The CDR3 spans 13 residues. The V gene end was trimmed by 5 bases and the J gene end by 7 bases; junction bases not matched to a gene: 7. Germline V gives CDR1 MNHEY, CDR2 SMNVEV (reference sequence). The CDR3 coding sequence is TGTGCCAGCAGTCACCGGGAGGGGGAAGAGCAGTACTTC. It encodes CASSHREGEEQYF.

In this sample, this clone turned up a few times. The CDR3 loop is CASSSGTSGRNEQYF. CDR3 DNA: TGTGCCAGCAGCTCCGGGACTAGCGGGAGGAACGAGCAGTACTTC. The gene calls are TRBV7-2 and TRBJ2-7; TRBD2 matches at 15 bases. V shed 4 bases and J 5 bases; nucleotides not matched to a gene: 3. The CDR3 has 15 residues. Germline values: CDR1 SGHTA, CDR2 FQGNSA.

This clone turned up a few times. The rearrangement joins TRBV29-1 to TRBJ2-5; D remains ambiguous. V was pared by 0 bases and J by 2 bases, with 10 bases between. Germline V gene data show CDR1 as SQVTM and CDR2 as ANQGSEA. This CDR3 spans 14 amino acids. The CDR3 spells CSVEDRLLQETQYF. The DNA of the CDR3 is TGCAGCGTTGAAGACCGCCTCCTTCAAGAGACCCAGTACTTC. Combining the CDR3 with reference TRBV29-1 and TRBJ2-5 gives the whole variable domain SAVISQKPSRDICQRGTSLTIQCQVDSQVTMMFWYRQQPGQSLTLIATANQGSEATYESGFVIDKFPISRPNLTFSTLTVSNMSPEDSSIYLCSVEDRLLQETQYFGPGTRLLVL.

The chain has TRBV9 and TRBJ2-2; perhaps TRBD2 as D (6 bases). CDR1 is SGDLS, CDR2 YYNGEE, per germline. This CDR3 comprises 14 residues. The ends were cut back, 0 bases at V and 5 bases at J, with 8 bases in the middle. CDR3: CASSVVGGTGELFF. CDR3 nucleotides: TGTGCCAGCAGCGTAGTTGGGGGGACCGGGGAGCTGTTTTTT.

The chain is built from TRBV19 and TRBJ2-7; D gene ambiguous. V lost 5 bases and J lost 3, with 5 bases in between. The CDR3 is made up of 11 amino acids. The V gene's germline CDR1 is LNHDA and CDR2 SQIVND (reference sequence). CDR3 residues: CASSAGYEQYF. The CDR3 DNA reads TGTGCCAGTAGTGCCGGCTACGAGCAGTACTTC.

The chain recombines TRBV4-2 with TRBJ2-2, with 11 nucleotides matching TRBD2. Germline-derived CDR1 and CDR2 are LGHNA and YNFKEQ. The CDR3 loop spans 15 amino acids. Trimming at V came to 5 bases and at J to 8 bases, leaving 7 bases not matched to a gene. In nucleotides, the CDR3 is TGTGCCAGCAGCTCACTAGCGGGAGCGGAGGGGGAGCTGTTTTTT. Amino acids: CASSSLAGAEGELFF.

In its sample, this clone was seen a few times. The rearrangement joins TRBV27 to TRBJ2-1; 9 bases agree with TRBD2. CDR1 and CDR2 (germline): MNHEY, SMNVEV (reference sequence). The CDR3 has 14 residues. The junction had 14 bases not matched to a gene; V was cut back by 8 bases and J by 12 bases. The CDR3 DNA reads TGTGCCAGCGCCATCTCCTTAGCGGGAGAGGGGCAGTTCTTC. Encoded protein: CASAISLAGEGQFF.

The chain carries TRBV15 and TRBJ2-7; TRBD2 matches at 7 bases. With 0 bases clipped from V and 4 bases from J, the junction kept 6 bases outside the gene matches. Germline CDR1 is LNHNV and CDR2 is YYDKDF (reference sequence). The CDR3 has 15 amino acids. The CDR3 protein is CATSRDRGSGYEQYF. CDR3 coding DNA: TGTGCCACCAGCAGAGATCGTGGTAGCGGGTACGAGCAGTACTTC.

The chain links TRBV9 to TRBJ2-3; 9 bases match TRBD2. V was pared by 0 bases and J by 0 bases, with 14 bases of the junction left unmatched. The CDR3 consists of 20 residues. CDR1 SGDLS and CDR2 YYNGEE come from the germline V gene. As DNA, the CDR3 is TGTGCCAGCAGCGTAGTTCCTGGCGGGGGGGGAGTATCTAGCACAGATACGCAGTATTTT. Translation gives CASSVVPGGGGVSSTDTQYF.

This chain joins TRBV10-3 and TRBJ2-7; no reliable D call. Trimming cost V 7 bases and J 0 bases, with 7 bases left between them. In germline, CDR1 is ENHRY, CDR2 SYGVKD. This CDR3 has 12 amino acids. CDR3 region: CAIMGSSYEQYF. CDR3 DNA sequence: TGTGCCATCATGGGGTCCTCCTACGAGCAGTACTTC.

The gene calls are TRBV18 and TRBJ1-5; TRBD1 might be the D (6 bases). The CDR3 runs to 15 residues. V lost 6 bases to trimming and J lost 3 bases, with 15 bases between them. Germline CDR1 is KGHSH and CDR2 is LQKENI. The DNA of the CDR3 is TGTGCCAGCTCTCTCAATCAGGGGTCCAATCAGCCCCAGCATTTT. Its translation: CASSLNQGSNQPQHF.

The genes are TRBV11-3 and TRBJ2-7, with D unclear. Germline CDR1 and CDR2: SGHNT and YENEEA. V gave up 5 bases and J gave up 7 bases, with 12 bases separating them. This CDR3 has 12 amino acids. The chain's CDR3 is CASSPGWWEQYF. The CDR3 coding sequence is TGTGCCAGCAGCCCCGGTTGGTGGGAGCAGTACTTC. The full variable domain, completed using reference TRBV11-3 and TRBJ2-7, is EAGVVQSPRYKIIEKKQPVAFWCNPISGHNTLYWYLQNLGQGPELLIRYENEEAVDDSQLPKDRFSAERLKGVDSTLKIQPAELGDSAVYLCASSPGWWEQYFGPGTRLTVT.

The chain carries TRBV14 and TRBJ2-3; no firm D call. The germline V and J ends were trimmed by 5 bases and 5 bases, with 11 bases remaining between them. There are 13 residues in the CDR3. Germline CDR1 SGHDN, CDR2 FVKESK. The CDR3 nucleotides read TGTGCCAGCAGCTTGAATCCCAGAGATACGCAGTATTTT. As protein: CASSLNPRDTQYF.

This clone occurred a few times. The chain has TRBV6-1 and TRBJ2-7, with a weak D call TRBD1 (5 bases). The V gene lost 6 bases and the J gene lost 4 bases, with 19 bases spanning the gap. The CDR3 covers 15 residues. Looked up from germline, CDR1 is MNHNS and CDR2 is SASEGT. The CDR3 reads CASRPMAVAGYEQYF. As DNA, the CDR3 is TGTGCCAGCAGACCAATGGCAGTAGCAGGGTACGAGCAGTACTTC.

This chain joins TRBV28 and TRBJ1-2; no clear D. The CDR3 extends over 15 amino acids. The V end lost 4 bases, the J end lost 6 bases, and 18 bases lay between the germline ends. Germline assignment: CDR1 MDHEN and CDR2 SYDVKM. The CDR3 DNA follows: TGTGCCAGCAGTTCGGCTCCGCAGAGATGGAATGGCTACACCTTC. Translation: CASSSAPQRWNGYTF.

V is TRBV30 and J is TRBJ1-5; tentative D call: TRBD1 (5 bases). The V end lost 1 base, the J end lost 6 bases, and 10 bases lay between the germline ends. This CDR3 is 13 amino acids long. CDR1 and CDR2 from the germline V gene are GTSNPN and SVGIG (reference sequence). CDR3 DNA: TGTGCCTGGAGTGGGGGGGGTTCTCAGCCCCAGCATTTT. It specifies CAWSGGGSQPQHF.

The chain employs TRBV6-5 and TRBJ1-2; no reliable D call. V lost 5 bases and J 6 bases, leaving 13 bases between the germline ends. The V gene's germline CDR1 is MNHEY and CDR2 SVGAGI. This CDR3 is 13 amino acids long. CDR3 sequence (DNA): TGTGCCAGCAGTCTTCGGGCAGGTGATGGCTACACCTTC. This encodes CASSLRAGDGYTF.

This clone was observed a few times. The V call is TRBV29-1, the J call TRBJ2-7, with D possibly being TRBD2 (6 bases). The CDR3 is 13 residues long. CDR1 and CDR2 from the germline V gene are SQVTM and ANQGSEA. Deletions cut 2 bases from V and 4 bases from J, with 12 bases between. The CDR3 DNA reads TGCAGCGTTGAATCGGGACTGAAATACGAGCAGTACTTC. As protein: CSVESGLKYEQYF.

The chain combines TRBV5-1 with TRBJ2-7, with 7 bases that match TRBD2. There are 14 residues in the CDR3. In germline, CDR1 is SGHRS, CDR2 YFSETQ. The V segment lost 4 bases and the J segment 1 base; nucleotides outside the gene matches: 5. The CDR3 DNA reads as TGCGCCAGCAGCCCCTCTAGCGGATCCTACGAGCAGTACTTC. It translates to CASSPSSGSYEQYF.

The chain combines TRBV14 with TRBJ1-4; 9 bases are a match to TRBD1. Per germline, CDR1 SGHDN and CDR2 FVKESK. The CDR3 runs 15 residues. Unmatched junction bases numbered 8, after V lost 2 bases and J lost 10 bases. As DNA, the CDR3 is TGTGCCAGCAGCCAACTACAGGGGGCGCGTGGAAAACTGTTTTTT. The encoded protein is CASSQLQGARGKLFF.

The rearrangement uses TRBV2 and TRBJ1-2, with D possibly matching TRBD1 (6 bases). The CDR3 contains 13 residues. Germline V gives CDR1 SNHLY, CDR2 FYNNEI. Trimming removed 6 bases at V and 7 bases at J, with 15 bases between. The CDR3 DNA is TGTGCCAGCAGGGGGGAACAGGGAGGTGGCTACACCTTC. This translates into CASRGEQGGGYTF.

This chain links TRBV30 with TRBJ2-5, with D unresolved. The ends were cut back, 0 bases at V and 6 bases at J, with 17 bases in the middle. Per germline, CDR1 GTSNPN and CDR2 SVGIG (reference sequence). This CDR3 comprises 15 residues. CDR3: CAWSVPAGLWKTQYF. The CDR3 DNA follows: TGTGCCTGGAGTGTACCAGCCGGGCTTTGGAAGACCCAGTACTTC.